This TCR beta chain is from a study of cytomegalovirus exposure and HLA in healthy donors. Across the study: Early released data comprised around 80 million unique TCRs from HLA-typed donors. Overall study results and limits: In the analysis, some V segments, TRBV6-2 and TRBV6-3 included, were excluded as indistinguishable. Later genetic work tied a missense DCLRE1C variant to beta-chain V and J trimming.

The PCR used 60 Vbeta and 13 Jbeta primers. The table came from immunoSEQ multiplex PCR; TCRdb's copy has only in-frame clones and leaves some out. The sample holds more than 200,000 clones, roughly 80% seen once. CDR3 length: 17 amino acids. CDR1 SGHDT and CDR2 YYEEEE come from the germline V gene. The V and J ends lost 2 bases and 3 bases, in that order; junction bases with no gene match: 11. Details on this clone: Its specificity is not known.

The TCR comes from a man aged 40-49 years in good health and CMV-seronegative. Sequencing used PBMCs. This chain uses TRBV5-6 with TRBJ2-3, with 8 bases identical to TRBD2. CDR3 amino acids: CASSFPPGGPETDTQYF. For the CDR3, the DNA is TGTGCCAGCAGCTTTCCCCCGGGAGGGCCGGAGACAGATACGCAGTATTTT.